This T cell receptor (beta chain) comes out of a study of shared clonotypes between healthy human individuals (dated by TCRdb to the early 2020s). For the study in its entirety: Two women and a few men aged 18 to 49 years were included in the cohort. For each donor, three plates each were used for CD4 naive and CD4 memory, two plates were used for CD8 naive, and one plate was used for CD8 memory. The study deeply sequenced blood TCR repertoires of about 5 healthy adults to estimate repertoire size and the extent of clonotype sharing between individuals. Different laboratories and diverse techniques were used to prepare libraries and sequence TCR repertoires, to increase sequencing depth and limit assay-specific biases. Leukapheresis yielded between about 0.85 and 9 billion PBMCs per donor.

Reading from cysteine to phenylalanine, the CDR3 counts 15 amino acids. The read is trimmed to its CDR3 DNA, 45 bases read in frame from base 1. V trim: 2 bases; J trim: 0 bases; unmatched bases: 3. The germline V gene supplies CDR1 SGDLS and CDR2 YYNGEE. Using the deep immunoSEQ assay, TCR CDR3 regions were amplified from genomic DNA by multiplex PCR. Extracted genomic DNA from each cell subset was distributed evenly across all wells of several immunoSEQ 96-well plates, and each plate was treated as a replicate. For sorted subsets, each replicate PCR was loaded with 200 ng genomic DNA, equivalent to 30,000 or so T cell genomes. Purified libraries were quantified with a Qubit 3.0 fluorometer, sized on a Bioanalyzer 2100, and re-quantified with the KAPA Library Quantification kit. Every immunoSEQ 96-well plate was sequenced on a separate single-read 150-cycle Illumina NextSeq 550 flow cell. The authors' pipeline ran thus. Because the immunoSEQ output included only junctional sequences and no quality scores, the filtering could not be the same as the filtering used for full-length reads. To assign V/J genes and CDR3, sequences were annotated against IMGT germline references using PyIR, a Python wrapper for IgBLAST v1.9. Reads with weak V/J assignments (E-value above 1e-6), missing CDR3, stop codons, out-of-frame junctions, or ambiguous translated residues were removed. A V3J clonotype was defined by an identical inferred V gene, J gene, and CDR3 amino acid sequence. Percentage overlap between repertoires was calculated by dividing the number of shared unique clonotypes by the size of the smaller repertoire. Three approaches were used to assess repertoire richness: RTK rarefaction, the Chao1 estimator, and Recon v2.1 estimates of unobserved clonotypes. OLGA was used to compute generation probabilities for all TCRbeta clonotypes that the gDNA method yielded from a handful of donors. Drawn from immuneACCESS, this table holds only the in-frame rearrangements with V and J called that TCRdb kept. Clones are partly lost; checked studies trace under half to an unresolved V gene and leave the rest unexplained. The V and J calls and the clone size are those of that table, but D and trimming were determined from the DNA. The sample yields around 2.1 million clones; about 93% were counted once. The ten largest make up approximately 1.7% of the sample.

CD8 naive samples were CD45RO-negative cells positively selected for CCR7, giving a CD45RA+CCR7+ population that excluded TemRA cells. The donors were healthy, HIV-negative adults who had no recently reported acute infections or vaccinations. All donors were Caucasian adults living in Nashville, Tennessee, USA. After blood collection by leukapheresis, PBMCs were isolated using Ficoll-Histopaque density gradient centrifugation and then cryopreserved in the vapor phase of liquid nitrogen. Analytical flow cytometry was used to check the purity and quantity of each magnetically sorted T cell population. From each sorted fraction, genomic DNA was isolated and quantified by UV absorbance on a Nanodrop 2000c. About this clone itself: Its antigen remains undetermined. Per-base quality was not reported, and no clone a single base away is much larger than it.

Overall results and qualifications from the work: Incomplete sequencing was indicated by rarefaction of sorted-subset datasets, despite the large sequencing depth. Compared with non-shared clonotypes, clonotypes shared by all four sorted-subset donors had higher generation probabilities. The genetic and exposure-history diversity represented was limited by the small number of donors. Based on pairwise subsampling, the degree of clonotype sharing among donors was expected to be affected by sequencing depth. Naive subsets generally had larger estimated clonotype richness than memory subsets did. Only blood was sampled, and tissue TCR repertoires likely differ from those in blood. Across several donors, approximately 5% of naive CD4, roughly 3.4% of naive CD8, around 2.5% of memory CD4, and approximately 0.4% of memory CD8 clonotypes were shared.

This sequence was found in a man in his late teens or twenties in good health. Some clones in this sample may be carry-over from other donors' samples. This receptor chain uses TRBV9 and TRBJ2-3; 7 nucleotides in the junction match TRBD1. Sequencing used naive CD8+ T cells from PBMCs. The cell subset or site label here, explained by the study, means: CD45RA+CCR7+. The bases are TGTGCCAGCAGCGTGACAGGGTCTAGCACAGATACGCAGTATTTT. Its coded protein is CASSVTGSSTDTQYF.